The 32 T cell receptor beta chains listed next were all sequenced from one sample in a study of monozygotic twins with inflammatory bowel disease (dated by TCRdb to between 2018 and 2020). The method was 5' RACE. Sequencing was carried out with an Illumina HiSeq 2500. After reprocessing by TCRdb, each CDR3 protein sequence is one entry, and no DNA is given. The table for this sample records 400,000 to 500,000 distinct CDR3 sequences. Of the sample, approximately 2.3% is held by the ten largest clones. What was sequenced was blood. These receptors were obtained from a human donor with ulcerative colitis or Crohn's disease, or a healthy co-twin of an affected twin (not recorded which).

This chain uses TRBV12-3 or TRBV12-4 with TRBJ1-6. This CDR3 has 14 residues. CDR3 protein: CASNPGPRNSPLHF.

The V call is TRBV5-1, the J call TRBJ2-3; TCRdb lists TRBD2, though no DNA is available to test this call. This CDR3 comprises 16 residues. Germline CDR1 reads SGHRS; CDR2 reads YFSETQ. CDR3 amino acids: CASFGGLAGVTDTQYF.

The CDR3 here is CATSRDPNTNTEAFF. The chain uses TRBV15 and TRBJ1-1. Germline V gene data show CDR1 as LNHNV and CDR2 as YYDKDF (reference sequence). The CDR3 consists of 15 residues.

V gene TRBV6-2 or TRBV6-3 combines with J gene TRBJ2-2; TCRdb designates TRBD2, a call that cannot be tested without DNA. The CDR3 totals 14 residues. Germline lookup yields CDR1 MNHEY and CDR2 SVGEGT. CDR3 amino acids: CASSPGTLTGELFF.

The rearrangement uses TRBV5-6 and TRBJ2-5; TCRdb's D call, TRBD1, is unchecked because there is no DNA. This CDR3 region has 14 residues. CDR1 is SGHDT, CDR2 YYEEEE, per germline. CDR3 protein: CASSFLSRQETQYF.

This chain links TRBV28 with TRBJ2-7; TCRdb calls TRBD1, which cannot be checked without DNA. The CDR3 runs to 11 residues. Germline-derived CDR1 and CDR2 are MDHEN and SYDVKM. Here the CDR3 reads CASSLLGAQYF.

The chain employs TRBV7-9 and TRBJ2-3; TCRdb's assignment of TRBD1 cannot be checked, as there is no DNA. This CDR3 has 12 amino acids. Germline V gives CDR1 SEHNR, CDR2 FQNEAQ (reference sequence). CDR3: CASSLGDITQYF.

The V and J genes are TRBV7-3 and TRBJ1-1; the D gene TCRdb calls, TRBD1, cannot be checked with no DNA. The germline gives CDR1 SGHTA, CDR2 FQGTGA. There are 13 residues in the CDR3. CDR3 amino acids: CASSSRQGTEAFF.

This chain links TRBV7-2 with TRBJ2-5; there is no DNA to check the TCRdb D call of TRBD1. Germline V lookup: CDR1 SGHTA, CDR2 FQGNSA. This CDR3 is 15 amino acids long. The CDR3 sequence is CASSPGVGGAETQYF.

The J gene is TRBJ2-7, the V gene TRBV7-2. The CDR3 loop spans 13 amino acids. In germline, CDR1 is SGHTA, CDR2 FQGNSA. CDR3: CASSLESSRQEYF.

The CDR3 reads CASRRLAGSRRDTQYF. The V call is TRBV28, the J call TRBJ2-3; with no DNA, the TCRdb D assignment of TRBD2 cannot be verified. CDR1 and CDR2 (germline): MDHEN, SYDVKM. This CDR3 spans 16 amino acids.

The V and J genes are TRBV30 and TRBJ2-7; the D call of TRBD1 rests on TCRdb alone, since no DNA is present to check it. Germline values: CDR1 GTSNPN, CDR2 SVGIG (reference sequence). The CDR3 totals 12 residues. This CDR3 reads CAWSEQGGEQYF.

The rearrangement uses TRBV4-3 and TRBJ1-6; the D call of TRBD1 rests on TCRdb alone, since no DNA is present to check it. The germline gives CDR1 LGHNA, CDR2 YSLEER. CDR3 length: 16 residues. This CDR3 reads CASSQGGTGVSSPLHF.

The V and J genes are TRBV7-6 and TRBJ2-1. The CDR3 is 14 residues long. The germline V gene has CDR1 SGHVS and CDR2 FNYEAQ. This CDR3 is CASRLSSSYNEQFF.

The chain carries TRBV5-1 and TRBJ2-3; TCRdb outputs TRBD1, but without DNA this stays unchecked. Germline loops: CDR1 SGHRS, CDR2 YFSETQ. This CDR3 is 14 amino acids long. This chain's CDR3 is CASSEDVPTDTQYF.

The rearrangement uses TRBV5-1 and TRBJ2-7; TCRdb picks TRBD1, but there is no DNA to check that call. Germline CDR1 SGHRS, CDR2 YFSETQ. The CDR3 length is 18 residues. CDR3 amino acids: CASNGSQQGPWNSHEQYF.

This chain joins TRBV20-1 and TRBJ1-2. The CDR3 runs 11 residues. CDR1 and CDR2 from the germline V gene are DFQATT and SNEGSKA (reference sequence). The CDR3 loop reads CSARENYGYTF.

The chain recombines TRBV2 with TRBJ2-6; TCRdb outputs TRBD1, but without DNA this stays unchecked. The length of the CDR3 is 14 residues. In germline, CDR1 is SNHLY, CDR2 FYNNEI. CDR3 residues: CASARGSGANVLTF.

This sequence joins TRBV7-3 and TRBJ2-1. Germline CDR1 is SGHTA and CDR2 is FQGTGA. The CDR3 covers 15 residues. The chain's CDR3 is CASSLGVSSYNEQFF.

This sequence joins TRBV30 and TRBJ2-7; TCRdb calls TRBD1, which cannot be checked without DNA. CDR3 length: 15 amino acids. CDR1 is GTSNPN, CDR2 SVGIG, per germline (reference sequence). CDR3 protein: CAWSDGGPISYEQYF.

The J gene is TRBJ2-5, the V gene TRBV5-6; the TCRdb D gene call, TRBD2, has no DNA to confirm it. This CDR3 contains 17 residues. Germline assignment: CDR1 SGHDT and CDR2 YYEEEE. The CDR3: CASSFLAGGPLQETQYF.

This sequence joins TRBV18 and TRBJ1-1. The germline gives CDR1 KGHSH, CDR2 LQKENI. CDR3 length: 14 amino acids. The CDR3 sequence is CASSPAGGGTEAFF.

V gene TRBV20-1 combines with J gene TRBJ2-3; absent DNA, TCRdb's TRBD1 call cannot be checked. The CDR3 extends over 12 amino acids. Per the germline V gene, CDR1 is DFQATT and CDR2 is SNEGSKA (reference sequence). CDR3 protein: CSAWRAGQQQYF.

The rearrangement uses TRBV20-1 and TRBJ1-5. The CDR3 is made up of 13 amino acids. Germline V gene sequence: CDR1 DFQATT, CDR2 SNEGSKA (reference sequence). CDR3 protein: CSARDPGSQPQHF.

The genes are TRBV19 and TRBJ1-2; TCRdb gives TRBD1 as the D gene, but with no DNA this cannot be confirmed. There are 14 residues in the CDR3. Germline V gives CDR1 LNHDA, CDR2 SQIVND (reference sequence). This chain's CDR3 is CASTRQGYVYGYTF.

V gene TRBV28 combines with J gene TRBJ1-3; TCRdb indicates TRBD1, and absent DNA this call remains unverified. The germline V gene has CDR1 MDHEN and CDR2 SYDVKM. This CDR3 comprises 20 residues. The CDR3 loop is CASSLLPSPPGTGRRNTIYF.

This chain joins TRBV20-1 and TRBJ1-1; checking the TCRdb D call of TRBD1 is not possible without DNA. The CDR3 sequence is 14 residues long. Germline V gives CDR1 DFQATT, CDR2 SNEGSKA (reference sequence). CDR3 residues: CSARTQGVGTEAFF.

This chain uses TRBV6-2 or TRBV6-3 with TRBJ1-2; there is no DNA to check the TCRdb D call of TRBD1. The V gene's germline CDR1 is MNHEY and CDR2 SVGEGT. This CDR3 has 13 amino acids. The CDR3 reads CATNPWGNYGYTF.

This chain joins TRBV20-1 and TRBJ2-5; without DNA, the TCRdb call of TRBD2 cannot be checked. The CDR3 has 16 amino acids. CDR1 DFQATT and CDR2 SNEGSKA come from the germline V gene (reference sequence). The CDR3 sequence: CSAIRPIRLTQETQYF.

The chain's CDR3 is CSARDPGGLGLQGEQFF. The genes are TRBV20-1 and TRBJ2-1; TCRdb reports TRBD2, a call that lacks DNA to check it against. The V gene's germline CDR1 is DFQATT and CDR2 SNEGSKA (reference sequence). The CDR3 consists of 17 residues.

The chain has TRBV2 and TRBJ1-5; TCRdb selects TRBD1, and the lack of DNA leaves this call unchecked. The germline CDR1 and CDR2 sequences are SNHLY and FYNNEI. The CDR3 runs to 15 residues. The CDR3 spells CASKTGQAHNQPQHF.

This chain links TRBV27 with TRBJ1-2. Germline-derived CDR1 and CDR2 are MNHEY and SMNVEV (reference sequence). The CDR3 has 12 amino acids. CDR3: CASSGITDGYTF.